In its sample, the clone carrying this T cell receptor (beta chain) was seen a few times. The antigen is undetermined. CDR1 is SQVTM, CDR2 ANQGSEA, per germline. The CDR3 sequence is 11 residues long. Trimming left V 2 bases short and J 7 bases short, with 7 bases between. This sample is drawn from a study of post-analysis software for immune sequencing data. Study-wide results and limits: Controls significantly exceeded multiple sclerosis patients in normalized Chao1 diversity. A few TRBV segments, TRBV5-6, TRBV5-1 and TRBV20-1 among them, were found more frequent in patients than controls.

TCR beta cDNA libraries had unique molecular identifiers. Yield was roughly 500,000 cDNA molecules from approximately 0.95 to 9.8 million T cells. TCRdb called the PCR reads again in MiXCR, with one record for every CDR3 protein. The table lists 750,000 to 950,000 distinct CDR3 sequences, about 57% of them singletons. Source material: blood. The V and J genes are TRBV29-1 and TRBJ2-3; D gene ambiguous. This receptor was identified in a girl aged 10 to 17 with multiple sclerosis. In DNA, the CDR3 is TGCAGCGTTGAAAGGGCGCATACGCAGTATTTT. Translation gives CSVERAHTQYF.